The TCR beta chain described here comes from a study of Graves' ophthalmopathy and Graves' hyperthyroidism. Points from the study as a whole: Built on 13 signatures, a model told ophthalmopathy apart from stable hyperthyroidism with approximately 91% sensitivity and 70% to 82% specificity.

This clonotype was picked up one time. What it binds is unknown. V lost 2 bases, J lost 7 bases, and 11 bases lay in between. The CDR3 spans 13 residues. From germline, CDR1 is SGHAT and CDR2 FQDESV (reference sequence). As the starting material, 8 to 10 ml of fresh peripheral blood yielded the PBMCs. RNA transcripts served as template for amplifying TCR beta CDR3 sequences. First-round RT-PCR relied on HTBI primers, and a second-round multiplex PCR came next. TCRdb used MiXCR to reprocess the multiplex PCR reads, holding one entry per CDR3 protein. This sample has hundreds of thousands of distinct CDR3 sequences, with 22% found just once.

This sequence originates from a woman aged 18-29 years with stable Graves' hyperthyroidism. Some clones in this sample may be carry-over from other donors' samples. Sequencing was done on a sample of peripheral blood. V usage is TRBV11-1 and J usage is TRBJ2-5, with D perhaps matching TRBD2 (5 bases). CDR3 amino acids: CASSLFSSGTQYF. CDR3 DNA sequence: TGTGCCAGCAGCTTATTTTCCAGCGGGACCCAGTACTTC.